The rows below give T cell receptor beta chains drawn from one sample of a study of T cell clones after liver transplantation. Only in-frame clones appear in the TCRdb table, and some are missing; sequencing was by immunoSEQ multiplex PCR. The sample has 55,000 or so clones, about two thirds seen once. The input for sequencing was CD4+ T cells from blood, taken before liver transplant. The origin of the receptors is a human donor who received a liver transplant. CDR3s include the opening cysteine and the closing phenylalanine or tryptophan.

CDR3aa: CSVRGQGGTEAFF
j_gene: TRBJ1-1
v_gene: TRBV29-1

CDR3aa: CASSTSGQGTNQPQHF
j_gene: TRBJ1-5
v_gene: TRBV28

CDR3aa: CASSPDGNQPQHF
j_gene: TRBJ1-5
v_gene: TRBV7-9

CDR3aa: CASSVTGSLNTEAFF
j_gene: TRBJ1-1
v_gene: TRBV9

CDR3aa: CASNSGGNTEAFF
j_gene: TRBJ1-1
v_gene: TRBV2

CDR3aa: CASSEAQGDGYTF
j_gene: TRBJ1-2
v_gene: TRBV2

CDR3aa: CASSQAAGTHQPQHF
j_gene: TRBJ1-5
v_gene: TRBV4-2

CDR3aa: CASSLGTVNTEAFF
j_gene: TRBJ1-1
v_gene: TRBV11-2

CDR3aa: CATEGRISTDTQYF
j_gene: TRBJ2-3
v_gene: TRBV19

CDR3aa: CASSGQGDSPLHF
j_gene: TRBJ1-6
v_gene: TRBV7-9

CDR3aa: CASSLAGTGLAWDTQYF
j_gene: TRBJ2-3
v_gene: TRBV5-1

CDR3aa: CASSLKTPGKPQHF
j_gene: TRBJ1-5
v_gene: TRBV28

CDR3aa: CASSLGGATNYEQYF
j_gene: TRBJ2-7
v_gene: TRBV7-9

CDR3aa: CAISELQGVTGELFF
j_gene: TRBJ2-2
v_gene: TRBV10-3

CDR3aa: CASSDRTGNYGYTF
j_gene: TRBJ1-2
v_gene: TRBV28

CDR3aa: CASSIDRGSSYEQYF
j_gene: TRBJ2-7
v_gene: TRBV7-8

CDR3aa: CASSEQNAGELFF
j_gene: TRBJ2-2
v_gene: TRBV6-1

CDR3aa: CASSFITARYRDTDTQYF
j_gene: TRBJ2-3
v_gene: TRBV28

CDR3aa: CASSPQSQQFF
j_gene: TRBJ2-1
v_gene: TRBV18

CDR3aa: CASSQSGTGSTDTQYF
j_gene: TRBJ2-3
v_gene: TRBV14

CDR3aa: CATIHCGANYEQYF
j_gene: TRBJ2-7
v_gene: TRBV6-5

CDR3aa: CASSRQGMNGYTF
j_gene: TRBJ1-2
v_gene: TRBV6-5

CDR3aa: CASSSRSDFSTDTQYF
j_gene: TRBJ2-3
v_gene: TRBV7-9

CDR3aa: CASSALRGRQETGELFF
j_gene: TRBJ2-2
v_gene: TRBV10-2

CDR3aa: CASSQDRGKGLRTDTQYF
j_gene: TRBJ2-3
v_gene: TRBV4-1

CDR3aa: CASSLGGPYEQYF
j_gene: TRBJ2-7
v_gene: TRBV7-2